One sample yielded the 10 T cell receptor beta chains listed below, sequenced in a study of cytomegalovirus exposure and HLA in healthy donors. Vbeta (60) and Jbeta (13) primers were used in the PCR. TCRdb's table, derived via immunoSEQ multiplex PCR, lists solely in-frame clones and lacks some. The data show approximately 160,000 clones, 82% seen once. The sequenced sample was PBMCs. The source of these receptors is a girl aged 10 to 17 in good health and CMV-seropositive.

The chain recombines TRBV5-4 with TRBJ2-2, with 10 positions matching TRBD2. The V and J ends lost 1 base and 1 base, in that order; junction bases with no gene match: 10. Per germline, CDR1 SGHNT and CDR2 YYREEE (reference sequence). The CDR3 extends over 19 amino acids. This chain's CDR3 is CASSLPPGTSAKNTGELFF. CDR3 nucleotide sequence: TGTGCCAGCAGCTTGCCCCCTGGGACTAGCGCCAAGAACACCGGGGAGCTGTTTTTT.

This chain joins TRBV5-4 and TRBJ2-3; D might be TRBD2 (5 bases). The CDR3 sequence is 12 residues long. Trimming removed 9 bases at V and 3 bases at J, with 11 bases between. Germline CDR1 SGHNT, CDR2 YYREEE (reference sequence). The CDR3 sequence: CAMYRRTDTQYF. CDR3 in DNA: TGTGCCATGTACCGGAGGACAGATACGCAGTATTTT. The complete variable domain, with remaining parts taken from reference TRBV5-4 and TRBJ2-3, reads ETGVTQSPTHLIKTRGQQVTLRCSSQSGHNTVSWYQQALGQGPQFIFQYYREEENGRGNFPPRFSGLQFPNYSSELNVNALELDDSALYLCAMYRRTDTQYFGPGTRLTVL.

J is TRBJ1-2 and V is TRBV5-1, with 7 bases lining up with TRBD1. Germline CDR1 and CDR2: SGHRS and YFSETQ. V trimming: 4 bases; J trimming: 7 bases; junction bases outside the gene matches: 10. The CDR3 runs to 14 residues. CDR3 in amino acids: CASSAGQFTGGYTF. The CDR3 DNA follows: TGCGCCAGCAGCGCGGGACAGTTTACAGGTGGCTACACCTTC.

The V call is TRBV2, the J call TRBJ2-7; 8 bases are a match to TRBD2. Looked up from germline, CDR1 is SNHLY and CDR2 is FYNNEI. Trimming at V came to 6 bases and at J to 3 bases, leaving 7 bases not matched to a gene. The CDR3 has 14 amino acids. The CDR3 bases are TGTGCCAGCAGCCTGCGGGGGGCAGTCTACGAGCAGTACTTC. The encoded protein is CASSLRGAVYEQYF.

This sequence joins TRBV6-5 and TRBJ2-7; TRBD2 agrees at 10 bases. Trimming took 2 bases from V and 4 from J; bases not matched to a gene: 5. Per germline, CDR1 MNHEY and CDR2 SVGAGI. This CDR3 contains 15 residues. For the CDR3, the DNA is TGTGCCAGCAGTTACCGACTAGCGGGTCGTTACGAGCAGTACTTC. Protein: CASSYRLAGRYEQYF.

V and J are TRBV18 and TRBJ2-3; 7 positions match TRBD2. The germline gives CDR1 KGHSH, CDR2 LQKENI. The CDR3 sequence is 14 residues long. The V gene end was trimmed by 3 bases and the J gene end by 8 bases; junction bases not matched to a gene: 8. CDR3 residues: CASSPFAGRSTQYF. CDR3 nucleotides: TGTGCCAGCTCACCCTTCGCCGGGAGGTCTACGCAGTATTTT.

The CDR3 loop is CASIGSDVVYGYTF. CDR3 nucleotide sequence: TGTGCCAGCATCGGGTCAGACGTTGTCTATGGCTACACCTTC. The chain has TRBV6-1 and TRBJ1-2; D call uncertain. This CDR3 comprises 14 residues. Trimming took off 7 bases at V and 4 bases at J, with 16 bases between the two ends. Germline V gene data show CDR1 as MNHNS and CDR2 as SASEGT.

This clone was counted between two and nine times. The chain carries TRBV9 and TRBJ2-3; D is uncertain. This CDR3 has 13 residues. Germline V CDR1 and CDR2: SGDLS, YYNGEE. The germline V and J ends were trimmed by 4 bases and 6 bases, with 12 bases remaining between them. This CDR3 reads CASSPSLMDTQYF. DNA for the CDR3: TGTGCCAGCAGCCCAAGCCTTATGGATACGCAGTATTTT.

The chain combines TRBV18 with TRBJ1-2; D is perhaps TRBD1 (5 bases). The germline V gene encodes CDR1 KGHSH and CDR2 LQKENI. The CDR3 contains 12 residues. The ends were cut back, 5 bases at V and 7 bases at J, with 11 bases in the middle. The CDR3 bases are TGTGCCAGCTCATCCCCAGGGTTTGGCTACACCTTC. Translating gives CASSSPGFGYTF.

The chain joins TRBV28 to TRBJ2-7; 10 nucleotides agree with TRBD2. The CDR3 totals 17 residues. The V segment lost 3 bases and the J segment 2 bases; nucleotides outside the gene matches: 10. From germline, CDR1 is MDHEN and CDR2 SYDVKM. CDR3 coding DNA: TGTGCCAGCAGTTTCCTCCTACCGGGACTAGCGACCTACGAGCAGTACTTC. It translates to CASSFLLPGLATYEQYF. The complete variable domain, with remaining parts taken from reference TRBV28 and TRBJ2-7, reads DVKVTQSSRYLVKRTGEKVFLECVQDMDHENMFWYRQDPGLGLRLIYFSYDVKMKEKGDIPEGYSVSREKKERFSLILESASTNQTSMYLCASSFLLPGLATYEQYFGPGTRLTVT.